These 29 T cell receptor beta chains were all obtained from the same sample, sequenced in a study of tumor-infiltrating lymphocytes in primary liver carcinoma. With 400 to 550 ng total RNA as template and a constant-region primer, TCR beta cDNA was made. Three nested multiplex PCR rounds, a slightly modified ARM-PCR, produced the libraries for TCR beta. Researchers ran the first two PCR rounds for about 11 cycles each with TRBV1-TRBV30 forward primers and a C-beta reverse primer. Each CDR3 protein is one row after TCRdb ran MiXCR on the multiplex PCR reads. The data contain about 320,000 distinct CDR3 sequences, roughly 60% of them singletons. Researchers drew blood RNA from unsorted whole blood and extracted germline DNA as well. Sequenced: peripheral blood. Source of these receptors: a man in his forties with primary liver carcinoma and hepatitis B virus infection.

The V and J genes are TRBV11-1 and TRBJ2-6; D may correspond to TRBD1 or TRBD2 (5 bases each). This CDR3 has 18 amino acids. Between the trimmed V and J ends, which lost 5 bases and 1 base, there was a span of 18 bases. Looked up from germline, CDR1 is SGHAT and CDR2 is FQDESV (reference sequence). CDR3 sequence: CASSSDTSGGSGANVLTF. CDR3 DNA sequence: TGTGCCAGCAGCAGCGATACTAGTGGGGGTTCTGGGGCCAACGTCCTGACTTTC.

In the case of this clonotype: Just one base apart from a much larger clone, this may be a read error. CDR3 DNA: TGTACCAGCAGTTACTCTCTCGGGAGCCAGTTCTTC. It is translated as CTSSYSLGSQFF. The rearrangement uses TRBV6-6 and TRBJ2-1; a possible D gene is TRBD2 (6 bases). Per germline, CDR1 MNHNY and CDR2 SVGAGI (reference sequence). CDR3 length: 12 residues.

Comment on this clonotype: A much bigger clone sits one base away, suggesting this may be a read error. The V and J genes are TRBV6-5 and TRBJ2-3; 10 bases map to TRBD2. The CDR3 has 15 residues. CDR1 is MNHEY, CDR2 SVGAGI, per germline. CDR3 sequence: CVSSRSGRSTDTQYF. As DNA, the CDR3 is TGTGTCAGCAGCCGTAGCGGGAGGAGTACAGATACGCAGTATTTT.

This clonotype was seen at least ten times. J is TRBJ2-3 and V is TRBV10-1, with no clear D. The germline CDR1 and CDR2 sequences are WNHNN and SYGVQD (reference sequence). This CDR3 region has 14 residues. V dropped 4 bases and J dropped 5 bases, with 13 bases sitting between them. Here the CDR3 reads CASSAQRGEDTQYF. Written as DNA, the CDR3 is TGCGCCAGCAGTGCCCAGCGTGGGGAAGATACGCAGTATTTT.

Turning to this clonotype: Being one base from a much bigger clone, this may be a read error. The V gene is TRBV5-1, the J gene TRBJ2-7; 7 positions agree with TRBD2. This CDR3 has 16 amino acids. Germline V lookup: CDR1 SGHRS, CDR2 YFSETQ. The CDR3 protein is CASCLGSTSAAYEQYF. In nucleotides, the CDR3 is TGCGCCAGCTGCTTGGGATCTACTAGCGCGGCCTACGAGCAGTACTTC.

The V gene is TRBV5-6, the J gene TRBJ2-1, with 10 bases lining up with TRBD2. Unmatched junction bases numbered 7, after V lost 2 bases and J lost 5 bases. Germline CDR1 is SGHDT and CDR2 is YYEEEE. This CDR3 spans 16 amino acids. In DNA form, the CDR3 reads TGTGCCAGCAGCTTCCGGACTAGCGGACTACACAATGAGCAGTTCTTC. Amino acid sequence: CASSFRTSGLHNEQFF.

The rearrangement uses TRBV6-1 and TRBJ2-7; the match to TRBD2 covers 7 bases. The germline V gene encodes CDR1 MNHNS and CDR2 SASEGT. The CDR3 is made up of 13 amino acids. Germline trimming cut 4 bases from V and 7 bases from J; bases unmatched to any gene: 7. CDR3 nucleotides: TGTGCCAGCAGTGCGGGACTAACGGAAGAGCAGTACTTC. Residues: CASSAGLTEEQYF.

This clonotype occurred many times. The chain joins TRBV6-5 to TRBJ1-5; no reliable D call. V was shortened by 8 bases and J by 3 bases, with 5 bases between the two germline ends. Germline values: CDR1 MNHEY, CDR2 SVGAGI. This CDR3 contains 11 residues. In DNA, the CDR3 is TGTGCCAGCGGAGTCAATCAGCCCCAGCATTTT. Translated, it gives CASGVNQPQHF.

On this clonotype: A read error may explain this, as a much larger clone is one base away. The V gene is TRBV29-1, the J gene TRBJ2-5; either TRBD1 or TRBD2 may fit D (5 bases each). The length of the CDR3 is 11 residues. Germline CDR1 reads SQVTM; CDR2 reads ANQGSEA. The CDR3 coding sequence is TGCAGCGCTGAAAGGGACGAGACCCAGTACTTC. Its translation is CSAERDETQYF.

As for this clonotype: At one boundary the junction diverges from the germline segment, which might be a read error. The J gene is TRBJ2-2, the V gene TRBV11-2; TRBD2 is a possible D gene (7 bases). CDR1 is SGHAT, CDR2 FQNNGV, per germline. There are 14 residues in the CDR3. The CDR3 here is CVSNRGGDTGELFF. The CDR3 nucleotides read TGTGTCAGCAACCGCGGGGGCGACACCGGGGAGCTGTTTTTT.

Remarks on this clonotype: A much larger clone sits a single nucleotide away, making a read error possible. The chain couples TRBV6-6 to TRBJ2-1, with 9 bases matching TRBD1. The CDR3 has 14 amino acids. The V gene's germline CDR1 is MNHNY and CDR2 SVGAGI (reference sequence). The CDR3 DNA reads as TGTGCCAGGAGTTTGGACAGGGGTAGCAATGAGCAGTTCTTC. Its translation is CARSLDRGSNEQFF.

V and J are TRBV5-1 and TRBJ2-5; D might be TRBD1 or TRBD2, each matching 5 bases. Germline-derived CDR1 and CDR2 are SGHRS and YFSETQ. V was cut by 5 bases and J by 2 bases, with 16 bases left in between. The CDR3 has 15 residues. The CDR3 region has the DNA TGCGCCAGCAGTTGGACTCAGGGACCGCAAGAGACCCAGTACTTC. Translating gives CASSWTQGPQETQYF.

Worth noting for this clonotype: A much more abundant neighbour one base away suggests this may be a read error. The chain couples TRBV6-1 to TRBJ2-5; D is ambiguous. Germline CDR1 reads MNHNS; CDR2 reads SASEGT. The CDR3 runs 11 residues. Trimming took 5 bases from V and 4 from J, leaving 5 bases between them. As DNA, the CDR3 is TGTGCCAGCAGTATAGTAGAGACCCAGTACTTC. The encoded protein is CASSIVETQYF.

A remark on this clonotype: A much larger clone is a single base away; this may be a read error. The V gene is TRBV6-5, the J gene TRBJ2-7, with 8 nucleotides matching TRBD2. Germline assignment: CDR1 MNHEY and CDR2 SVGAGI. The CDR3 has 15 residues. CDR3 sequence (DNA): TGTGCCAGCAGTCCCACTAGCGGTTCTCCCTACAAGCAGTACTTC. This codes for CASSPTSGSPYKQYF.

V gene TRBV28 combines with J gene TRBJ1-1; TRBD1 agrees at 9 bases. CDR3 length: 15 residues. Trimming cost V 3 bases and J 2 bases; bases outside gene matches: 4. CDR1 and CDR2 (germline): MDHEN, SYDVKM. The CDR3 sequence is CASSFLGQGNTEAFF. The CDR3 region has the DNA TGTGCCAGCAGTTTTTTGGGACAGGGTAACACTGAAGCTTTCTTT.

About this clonotype: Since a much larger clone is just one base distant, this may be a read error. V gene TRBV6-5 combines with J gene TRBJ1-5, with TRBD1 matching 8 bases. CDR1 is MNHEY, CDR2 SVGAGI, per germline. CDR3 length: 14 residues. The trim removed 6 bases at V and 5 bases at J, leaving 6 bases unmatched. CDR3 sequence reads: CASRAAGGDQPQHF. The CDR3 coding sequence is TGTGCCAGCAGGGCCGCAGGGGGCGATCAGCCCCAGCATTTT.

As to this clonotype: A much larger clone differs from this one at a single base, so this may be a read error. The chain recombines TRBV13 with TRBJ2-3, with D uncertain. This CDR3 is 16 amino acids long. CDR1 and CDR2 (germline): PRHDT, FYEKMQ (reference sequence). The DNA for the CDR3 is TGTGCCAGCAGCTTACCTCTAGGAAGGAGCACAGAAACGCAGTATTTT. It yields the protein CASSLPLGRSTETQYF.

In regard to this clonotype: It may be a read error: a sequence one base away is much more abundant. The chain employs TRBV11-2 and TRBJ2-5, with 9 bases fitting TRBD2. From germline, CDR1 is SGHAT and CDR2 FQNNGV. The CDR3 spans 15 residues. The CDR3 nucleotides read TGTGCCATCAGCTTGCTAGCGGGATCGGGGGAGACCCAGTACTTC. This sequence encodes CAISLLAGSGETQYF.

Only one count was recorded for this clonotype. The rearrangement links TRBV6-6 to TRBJ2-7; D gene unclear. The CDR3 length is 13 residues. V was trimmed by 7 bases and J by 6 bases, leaving 16 bases between them. Per the germline V gene, CDR1 is MNHNY and CDR2 is SVGAGI (reference sequence). CDR3 sequence reads: CASTSGLTSEQYF. Written as DNA, the CDR3 is TGTGCCAGCACCTCGGGCTTAACAAGCGAGCAGTACTTC.

The V call is TRBV20-1, the J call TRBJ2-5, with D hard to call. This CDR3 spans 12 amino acids. The V end was cut by 6 bases, the J end by 0 bases, with 8 bases between. CDR1 and CDR2 from the germline V gene are DFQATT and SNEGSKA (reference sequence). The CDR3 sequence is CSAPVNQETQYF. The DNA of the CDR3 is TGCAGTGCCCCGGTGAACCAAGAGACCCAGTACTTC.

In regard to this clonotype: The germline gene is not matched at one end of the junction; a read error may be the cause. V gene TRBV6-1 combines with J gene TRBJ1-4; D perhaps matches TRBD1 (6 bases). The CDR3 is made up of 14 amino acids. Germline V lookup: CDR1 MNHNS, CDR2 SASEGT. The CDR3 coding sequence is TGTGCCAGCAGGAAAGGGGGAACTGATGAAAAACTGTTTTTT. Translating gives CASRKGGTDEKLFF.

For this clonotype: One end of the junction fails to match germline, which may point to a read error. This chain uses TRBV11-2 with TRBJ2-7; TRBD2 agrees at 8 bases. The length of the CDR3 is 14 residues. Germline CDR1 is SGHAT and CDR2 is FQNNGV. The CDR3 DNA sequence: TGTGTCAGCAGCTTAGCGGGGAGTTTTTACGAGCAGTACTTC. Translation gives CVSSLAGSFYEQYF. The full variable domain, in which reference TRBV11-2 and TRBJ2-7 provide the parts outside the CDR3, is EAGVAQSPRYKIIEKRQSVAFWCNPISGHATLYWYQQILGQGPKLLIQFQNNGVVDDSQLPKDRFSAERLKGVDSTLKIQPAKLEDSAVYLCVSSLAGSFYEQYFGPGTRLTVT.

This clonotype has just one count. A much larger clone sits a single nucleotide away, making a read error possible. The gene calls are TRBV4-3 and TRBJ2-2; 8 nucleotides align to TRBD1. This CDR3 contains 18 residues. The germline V gene has CDR1 LGHNA and CDR2 YSLEER. The CDR3 nucleotides are TGCACCAGCAGCCAAGAAGTCAGGGGGCGATTTAACACCGGGGAGCTGTTTTTT. Amino acids: CTSSQEVRGRFNTGELFF.

Notes on this clonotype: Possible read error: a much larger clone is one base away. J is TRBJ1-1 and V is TRBV6-1; possibly TRBD1 for D (5 bases). CDR1 MNHNS and CDR2 SASEGT come from the germline V gene. The CDR3 is 12 amino acids. V was cut by 3 bases and J by 10 bases, with 12 bases left in between. CDR3 bases: TGTGCCAGCAGTGATTCGGGGGGTCGAGCTTTCTTT. Translated: CASSDSGGRAFF.

V usage is TRBV24-1 and J usage is TRBJ2-6; tentative D call: TRBD1 (6 bases). The CDR3 runs 17 residues. CDR1 is KGHDR and CDR2 is SFDVKD in the germline V gene. Trimming removed 4 bases at V and 0 bases at J, with 12 bases between. The CDR3 protein is CATSDPTGISGANVLTF. In DNA, the CDR3 is TGTGCCACCAGTGACCCAACAGGGATCTCTGGGGCCAACGTCCTGACTTTC.

A few counts support this clonotype. V is TRBV28 and J is TRBJ1-5; weak D call: TRBD1 (5 bases). CDR3 length: 14 residues. V gave up 3 bases and J gave up 2 bases, with 8 bases separating them. Germline CDR1 and CDR2: MDHEN and SYDVKM. This CDR3 is CASSFRGGNQPQHF. The CDR3 coding sequence is TGTGCCAGCAGTTTCCGGGGGGGCAATCAGCCCCAGCATTTT.

In its sample, this clonotype was seen a few times. J is TRBJ1-3 and V is TRBV5-6, with D hard to call. Trimming pared 0 bases from V and 0 bases from J, leaving 10 bases between. The length of the CDR3 is 16 residues. Germline CDR1 is SGHDT and CDR2 is YYEEEE. CDR3 nucleotide sequence: TGTGCCAGCAGCTTGGCGGCAGGCGCCTCTGGAAACACCATATATTTT. It is translated as CASSLAAGASGNTIYF.

Comments on this clonotype: Because the CDR3 is missing its conserved closing phenylalanine or tryptophan, this is likely a read error. J is TRBJ2-7 and V is TRBV6-5; tentatively, D is TRBD1 (6 bases). Per germline, CDR1 MNHEY and CDR2 SVGAGI. V was shortened by 5 bases and J by 2 bases, with 19 bases between the two germline ends. The CDR3 has 16 residues. In DNA, the CDR3 is TGTGCCAGCAGTAACCCTCGAGGACAGCAAACCTACGAGCAGTACCTC. Residues: CASSNPRGQQTYEQYL.

Remarks on this clonotype: This may stem from a read error, because a much larger clone lies one nucleotide away. The V and J genes are TRBV10-3 and TRBJ2-7, with 10 bases identical to TRBD2. The CDR3 consists of 15 residues. Germline CDR1 is ENHRY and CDR2 is SYGVKD. The CDR3 nucleotides are TGTGCCATCAGTGCGCTAGCGGGAGCCTCCTACGACCAGTACTTC. It codes for CAISALAGASYDQYF.